A single sample gave rise to the 4 T cell receptor beta chains below, sequenced in a study of T-cell reconstitution after alpha-beta-depleted transplantation in children (dated by TCRdb to the mid-2010s). Library preparation employed PCR. The sample was run on an Illumina HiSeq 2500. TCR libraries were prepared with molecular barcoding, using unique molecular identifiers to normalize TCRbeta repertoire quantification. TCRdb ran its own pipeline on the public reads, namely fastp trimming at Q25 and MiXCR clone calling, and kept in-frame beta chains. Rows with one shared CDR3 protein collapse into an entry with the most common genes and DNA. The sample data list 200,000 to 250,000 distinct CDR3 sequences, and 7.5% to 9.5% of these were observed just once. The ten most abundant clones make up roughly a third of the sample. The intended sense of this specimen's treatment or condition label: allogeneic hematopoietic cell transplantation with graft depleted of TCRalphabeta T cells and CD19 B cells.

The specimen comprised PBMCs, mostly from graft donor cells, sampled 360 days after TCRalphabeta/CD19-depleted stem cell transplant. The receptors shown here come from a male patient aged 2 to 9 who had a stem cell transplant for acute myeloid leukemia, so the T cells may come from the graft donor.

This clonotype was seen many times. The chain links TRBV10-3 to TRBJ1-5, with 8 nucleotides matching TRBD1. The CDR3 length is 16 residues. From germline, CDR1 is ENHRY and CDR2 SYGVKD. V trimming: 2 bases; J trimming: 5 bases; junction bases outside the gene matches: 8. CDR3 bases: TGTGCCATCAGTGAGAGTGTGGACAGGGAAGATCAGCCCCAGCATTTT. Amino acids: CAISESVDREDQPQHF.

This clonotype appeared once. Likely a read error: the CDR3 ends without its conserved phenylalanine or tryptophan. V gene TRBV5-1 combines with J gene TRBJ1-5; the D is unclear. The CDR3 has 15 residues. The V end lost 0 bases, the J end lost 0 bases, and 7 bases lay between the germline ends. Germline V gene lookup returns CDR1 SGHRS and CDR2 YFSETQ. CDR3 in DNA: TGCGCCAGCAGCTTGGAAGGCTATAGCAATCAGCCCCAGCATTAT. This gives the protein CASSLEGYSNQPQHY.

The rearrangement joins TRBV5-1 to TRBJ2-7; 12 bases agree with TRBD2. Trimming took 4 bases from V and 4 from J; bases not matched to a gene: 3. The V gene's germline CDR1 is SGHRS and CDR2 YFSETQ. This CDR3 spans 14 amino acids. CDR3 loop: CASSTTSGSYEQYF. The CDR3 nucleotides are TGCGCCAGCAGCACGACTAGCGGGAGTTACGAGCAGTACTTC.

Many counts were recorded for this clonotype. The genes are TRBV6-5 and TRBJ2-5; tentatively, D is TRBD1 (5 bases). The CDR3 runs 15 residues. Trimming stripped 4 bases from V and 6 bases from J, with 18 bases between. The germline gives CDR1 MNHEY, CDR2 SVGAGI. This CDR3 is CASSSSGAPRQTQYF. Here the CDR3 DNA reads TGTGCCAGCAGTTCCTCTGGGGCACCACGGCAGACCCAGTACTTC.